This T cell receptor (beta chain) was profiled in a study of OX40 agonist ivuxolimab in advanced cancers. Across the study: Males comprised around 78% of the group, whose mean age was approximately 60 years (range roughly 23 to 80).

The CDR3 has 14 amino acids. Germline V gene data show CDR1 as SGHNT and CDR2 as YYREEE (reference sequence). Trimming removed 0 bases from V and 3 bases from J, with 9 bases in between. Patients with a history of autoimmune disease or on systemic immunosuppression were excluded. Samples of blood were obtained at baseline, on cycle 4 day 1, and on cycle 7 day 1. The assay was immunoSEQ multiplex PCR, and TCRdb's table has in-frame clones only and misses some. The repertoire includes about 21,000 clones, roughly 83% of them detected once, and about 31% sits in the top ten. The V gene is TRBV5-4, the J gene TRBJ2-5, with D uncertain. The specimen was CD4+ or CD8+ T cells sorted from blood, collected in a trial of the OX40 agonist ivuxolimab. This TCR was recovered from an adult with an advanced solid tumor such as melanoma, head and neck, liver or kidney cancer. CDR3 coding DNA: TGTGCCAGCAGCTTGGATGTGAAGGAAGAGACCCAGTACTTC. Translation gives CASSLDVKEETQYF.